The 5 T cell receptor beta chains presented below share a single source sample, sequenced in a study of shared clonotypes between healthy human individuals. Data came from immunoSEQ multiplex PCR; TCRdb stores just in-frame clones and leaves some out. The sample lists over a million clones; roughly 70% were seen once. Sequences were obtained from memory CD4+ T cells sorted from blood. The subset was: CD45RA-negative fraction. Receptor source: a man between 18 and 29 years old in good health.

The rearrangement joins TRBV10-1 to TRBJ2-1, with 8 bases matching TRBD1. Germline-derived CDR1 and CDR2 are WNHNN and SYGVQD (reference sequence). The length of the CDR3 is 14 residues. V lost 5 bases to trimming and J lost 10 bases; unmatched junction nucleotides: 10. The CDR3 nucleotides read TGCGCCAGCAGTCCCCCGGGACAGGTGCAGGAGCAGTTCTTC. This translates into CASSPPGQVQEQFF.

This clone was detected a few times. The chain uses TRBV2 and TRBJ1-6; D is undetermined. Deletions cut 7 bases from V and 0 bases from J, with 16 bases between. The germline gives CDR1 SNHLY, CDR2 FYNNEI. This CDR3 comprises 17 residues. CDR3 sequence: CASIDLSELSYNSPLHF. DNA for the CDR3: TGTGCCAGCATAGACTTGTCCGAGCTCTCCTATAATTCACCCCTCCACTTT.

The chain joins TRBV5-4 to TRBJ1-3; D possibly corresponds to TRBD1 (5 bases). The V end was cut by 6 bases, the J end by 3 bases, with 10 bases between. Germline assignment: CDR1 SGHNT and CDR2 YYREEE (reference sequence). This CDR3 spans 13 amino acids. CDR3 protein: CASTWDVGNTIYF. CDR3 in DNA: TGTGCCAGCACCTGGGACGTTGGAAACACCATATATTTT.

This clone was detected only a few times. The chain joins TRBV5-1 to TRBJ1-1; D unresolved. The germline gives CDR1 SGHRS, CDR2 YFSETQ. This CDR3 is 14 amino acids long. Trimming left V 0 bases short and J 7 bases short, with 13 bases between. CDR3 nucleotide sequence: TGCGCCAGCAGCTTGGGTGGGAGCTTCGGTGAAGCTTTCTTT. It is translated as CASSLGGSFGEAFF.

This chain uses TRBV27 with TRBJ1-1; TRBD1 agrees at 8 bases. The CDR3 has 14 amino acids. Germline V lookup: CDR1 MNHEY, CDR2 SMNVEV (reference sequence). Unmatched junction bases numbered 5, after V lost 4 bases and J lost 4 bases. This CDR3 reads CASSSWTGITEAFF. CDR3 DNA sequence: TGTGCCAGCAGTTCATGGACAGGGATCACTGAAGCTTTCTTT.